The 30 T cell receptor beta chains listed next were all sequenced from one sample in a study of blood T cell repertoires in COVID-19. Method: immunoSEQ multiplex PCR; TCRdb's copy keeps in-frame clones and lacks some. The sample holds about 120,000 clones, about 83% seen once. The sequenced sample was peripheral blood. The receptor set was obtained from a man aged 60-69 years with acute or convalescent COVID-19.

This clone was seen only once. The V and J genes are TRBV5-8 and TRBJ2-7; 7 bases are a match to TRBD1. This CDR3 has 15 amino acids. Trimming took 1 base from V and 3 from J; bases not matched to a gene: 7. Germline V gene data show CDR1 as SGHTS and CDR2 as YDEGEE. The CDR3 DNA is TGTGCCAGCAGCTTGCGACAGGGCGTAAACTACGAGCAGTACTTC. It specifies CASSLRQGVNYEQYF.

The chain is built from TRBV2 and TRBJ1-1; D possibly corresponds to TRBD1 (5 bases). The germline V gene encodes CDR1 SNHLY and CDR2 FYNNEI. Deletions cut 4 bases from V and 10 bases from J, with 19 bases between. The CDR3 is 14 residues long. The CDR3 protein is CASSAGRAPQGAFF. The CDR3 DNA reads as TGTGCCAGCAGTGCAGGCAGGGCTCCGCAGGGAGCTTTCTTT. The entire variable domain, with the rest obtained from reference TRBV2 and TRBJ1-1, is as follows: EPEVTQTPSHQVTQMGQEVILRCVPISNHLYFYWYRQILGQKVEFLVSFYNNEISEKSEIFDDQFSVERPDGSNFTLKIRSTKLEDSAMYFCASSAGRAPQGAFFGQGTRLTVV.

This rearrangement joins TRBV4-1 to TRBJ2-7; a possible D gene is TRBD1 (5 bases). The CDR3 is 14 amino acids. Germline-derived CDR1 and CDR2 are MGHRA and YSYEKL. The V end lost 2 bases, the J end lost 4 bases, and 12 bases lay between the germline ends. The CDR3 DNA reads as TGCGCCAGCAGCCAATCCAGGGTACCGTACGAGCAGTACTTC. This sequence encodes CASSQSRVPYEQYF.

This clone appeared many times. The J gene is TRBJ2-5, the V gene TRBV21-1; the table's D call, TRBD1, was not checked against the DNA. TRBV21-1 has pseudogene status. This CDR3 is 16 amino acids long. In DNA form, the CDR3 reads TGTGCCAGCAGCTCACCAACGACAGGAAGGGAAGAGACCCAGTACTTC. Its translation is CASSSPTTGREETQYF.

The chain uses TRBV25-1 and TRBJ2-7; 11 bases map to TRBD2. CDR1 MGHDK and CDR2 SYGVNS come from the germline V gene. This CDR3 is built from 15 residues. The ends lost 5 bases at V and 7 bases at J; junction bases unmatched: 10. CDR3 coding DNA: TGTGCCAGCAGTAGTTCTAGCGGGAGGCCTACTGAGCAGTACTTC. Translating gives CASSSSSGRPTEQYF.

The chain has TRBV6-5 and TRBJ1-2, with 7 bases aligning to TRBD1. CDR3 length: 13 residues. Germline CDR1 reads MNHEY; CDR2 reads SVGAGI. The V and J ends lost 6 bases and 4 bases, in that order; junction bases with no gene match: 5. DNA for the CDR3: TGTGCCAGCAGCTGGGACAGCCTCTATGGCTACACCTTC. Translating it yields CASSWDSLYGYTF.

The chain joins TRBV4-3 to TRBJ1-2; 7 bases match TRBD1. Looked up from germline, CDR1 is LGHNA and CDR2 is YSLEER. J lost 4 bases, V lost 0 bases, and 8 bases had no gene match. The CDR3 spans 16 residues. The CDR3 DNA is TGCGCCAGCAGCCAAGAAATGACAGGGACCTTCTATGGCTACACCTTC. Translation gives CASSQEMTGTFYGYTF.

This sequence joins TRBV24-1 and TRBJ1-4; 9 positions agree with TRBD1. The CDR3 totals 19 residues. With 0 bases clipped from V and 0 bases from J, the junction kept 7 bases outside the gene matches. CDR1 and CDR2 from the germline V gene are KGHDR and SFDVKD. CDR3 in DNA: TGTGCCACCAGTGATTTGAGGGGACAGGGCATTGCAACTAATGAAAAACTGTTTTTT. It encodes CATSDLRGQGIATNEKLFF.

The chain couples TRBV27 to TRBJ2-2; 10 bases fit TRBD2. This CDR3 has 16 amino acids. The germline gives CDR1 MNHEY, CDR2 SMNVEV (reference sequence). V was pared by 7 bases and J by 7 bases, with 12 bases of the junction left unmatched. CDR3 DNA: TGTGCCAGCAAACCAGCGGGAGGGCCTCGGGGCGGGGAGCTGTTTTTT. It yields the protein CASKPAGGPRGGELFF.

The V and J genes are TRBV28 and TRBJ1-1; D is ambiguous. This CDR3 contains 14 residues. With 2 bases removed from V and 9 bases from J, the gap between germline ends came to 16 bases. Germline CDR1 MDHEN, CDR2 SYDVKM. CDR3 sequence (DNA): TGTGCCAGCAGTTTAGATCGGCGGCCAGCCCAAGCTTTCTTT. Translation: CASSLDRRPAQAFF.

The V call is TRBV5-6, the J call TRBJ2-7, with 13 bases that match TRBD2. CDR1 and CDR2 (germline): SGHDT, YYEEEE. The CDR3 totals 16 residues. Unmatched junction bases numbered 8, after V lost 1 base and J lost 7 bases. The CDR3 sequence is CASSLRGRLAGGEQYF. For the CDR3, the DNA is TGTGCCAGCAGCTTGAGGGGCCGACTAGCGGGAGGTGAGCAGTACTTC.

This sequence joins TRBV4-1 and TRBJ1-2; no firm D call. Germline CDR1 MGHRA, CDR2 YSYEKL. The CDR3 sequence is 16 residues long. V lost 0 bases and J 3 bases, leaving 14 bases between the germline ends. Here the CDR3 reads CASSQEARRDYYGYTF. In nucleotides, the CDR3 is TGCGCCAGCAGCCAAGAAGCCCGTCGGGATTACTATGGCTACACCTTC.

V is TRBV19 and J is TRBJ1-2; the D is unclear. The germline CDR1 and CDR2 sequences are LNHDA and SQIVND (reference sequence). Between the trimmed V and J ends, which lost 3 bases and 0 bases, there was a span of 5 bases. The CDR3 is made up of 13 amino acids. Here the CDR3 reads CASSIGTNYGYTF. DNA for the CDR3: TGTGCCAGTAGTATCGGGACTAACTATGGCTACACCTTC.

The V and J genes are TRBV27 and TRBJ1-4; D is unresolved. V gave up 6 bases and J gave up 0 bases, with 5 bases separating them. The CDR3 consists of 13 residues. The germline V gene encodes CDR1 MNHEY and CDR2 SMNVEV (reference sequence). CDR3 residues: CASSLATNEKLFF. The CDR3 DNA follows: TGTGCCAGCAGCCTTGCAACTAATGAAAAACTGTTTTTT.

The J gene is TRBJ1-3, the V gene TRBV18; TRBD1 agrees at 7 bases. V lost 4 bases, J lost 4 bases, and 4 bases stayed unmatched. CDR1 KGHSH and CDR2 LQKENI come from the germline V gene. This CDR3 is built from 14 residues. The DNA of the CDR3 is TGTGCCAGCTCACAGACAGGGACGGGAAACACCATATATTTT. Translated, it gives CASSQTGTGNTIYF.

J is TRBJ1-1 and V is TRBV6-5; D is undetermined. Trimming took 4 bases from V and 0 from J, leaving 6 bases between them. CDR1 is MNHEY and CDR2 is SVGAGI in the germline V gene. This CDR3 comprises 13 residues. The chain's CDR3 is CASSWRMNTEAFF. CDR3 nucleotide sequence: TGTGCCAGCAGTTGGCGGATGAACACTGAAGCTTTCTTT.

The gene calls are TRBV7-2 and TRBJ2-7; 7 bases map to TRBD1. Germline V gene lookup returns CDR1 SGHTA and CDR2 FQGNSA. V trimming: 5 bases; J trimming: 2 bases; junction bases outside the gene matches: 6. The CDR3 runs 14 residues. CDR3 sequence (DNA): TGTGCCAGCAGCCGCCTCCAGGGGGCCTACGAGCAGTACTTC. It specifies CASSRLQGAYEQYF.

This rearrangement joins TRBV28 to TRBJ2-5, with D maybe TRBD2 (7 bases). Germline V lookup: CDR1 MDHEN, CDR2 SYDVKM. V shed 5 bases and J shed 5 bases, with 15 bases lying between them. The CDR3 sequence is 14 residues long. This CDR3 reads CASSDLGGGETQYF. In nucleotides, the CDR3 is TGTGCCAGCAGTGACCTTGGGGGGGGCGAGACCCAGTACTTC.

The V and J genes are TRBV6-5 and TRBJ1-6; 7 nucleotides agree with TRBD1. The CDR3 is made up of 15 amino acids. Germline values: CDR1 MNHEY, CDR2 SVGAGI. J gave up 4 bases and V 7 bases, and 7 bases lay outside the gene matches. In DNA form, the CDR3 reads TGTGCCAGCATCGGAAAGGGACAGTATAATTCACCCCTCCACTTT. Translating gives CASIGKGQYNSPLHF.

CDR3 nucleotides: TGTGCCAGCAGGACCGGACAGGGTACATACGAGCAGTACTTC. Its protein is CASRTGQGTYEQYF. The chain links TRBV6-5 to TRBJ2-7; TRBD1 agrees at 8 bases. The CDR3 totals 14 residues. Trimming at V came to 6 bases and at J to 4 bases, leaving 8 bases not matched to a gene. Germline loops: CDR1 MNHEY, CDR2 SVGAGI.

The V call is TRBV12-3 or TRBV12-4, the J call TRBJ1-5; maybe TRBD1 (5 bases). The CDR3 is 13 amino acids. Trimming took 6 bases from V and 7 from J, leaving 13 bases between them. The CDR3: CASSPSWGQPQHF. CDR3 nucleotides: TGTGCCAGCAGCCCCTCGTGGGGCCAGCCCCAGCATTTT.

The genes are TRBV19 and TRBJ2-2, with TRBD1 matching over 9 bases. This CDR3 is 16 amino acids long. V lost 4 bases, J lost 5 bases, and 8 bases stayed unmatched. Germline V gives CDR1 LNHDA, CDR2 SQIVND (reference sequence). CDR3 in DNA: TGTGCCAGTAGTAATCCGGGACAGGGTTTAACCGGGGAGCTGTTTTTT. Translation: CASSNPGQGLTGELFF.

This clone was seen once. The rearrangement links TRBV7-2 to TRBJ2-5; TRBD2 matches at 12 bases. Germline V gene sequence: CDR1 SGHTA, CDR2 FQGNSA. V was clipped by 6 bases and J by 4 bases; unmatched bases: 12. The CDR3 spans 17 residues. CDR3 region: CASSRGASGRARETQYF. The CDR3 coding sequence is TGTGCCAGCAGTCGTGGGGCTAGCGGGAGGGCCAGAGAGACCCAGTACTTC. Full variable domain (outside the CDR3, taken from reference TRBV7-2 and TRBJ2-5): GAGVSQSPSNKVTEKGKDVELRCDPISGHTALYWYRQSLGQGLEFLIYFQGNSAPDKSGLPSDRFSAERTGGSVSTLTIQRTQQEDSAVYLCASSRGASGRARETQYFGPGTRLLVL.

The CDR3 DNA is TGTGCCAGTAGTCCAACGACGTTGGGAGATGAGCAGTTCTTC. Amino acid sequence: CASSPTTLGDEQFF. The chain employs TRBV19 and TRBJ2-1; D might be TRBD2 (5 bases). Trimming removed 5 bases from V and 8 bases from J, with 16 bases in between. The CDR3 runs 14 residues. The germline gives CDR1 LNHDA, CDR2 SQIVND (reference sequence).

The gene calls are TRBV11-2 and TRBJ2-7, with a weak D call TRBD1 (5 bases). Trimming took off 0 bases at V and 2 bases at J, with 8 bases between the two ends. There are 14 residues in the CDR3. Germline lookup yields CDR1 SGHAT and CDR2 FQNNGV. CDR3 coding DNA: TGTGCCAGCAGCTTAGATCTGACAGCCTACGAGCAGTACTTC. Protein: CASSLDLTAYEQYF.

The chain uses TRBV19 and TRBJ2-2; D is uncertain. V was pared by 1 base and J by 4 bases, with 7 bases between. Looked up from germline, CDR1 is LNHDA and CDR2 is SQIVND (reference sequence). The CDR3 consists of 14 residues. The CDR3 coding sequence is TGTGCCAGTAGTATAGCCGTTCTCACCGGGGAGCTGTTTTTT. Its translation is CASSIAVLTGELFF.

The chain uses TRBV2 and TRBJ2-1, with TRBD2 as a possible D gene (5 bases). Trimming took off 2 bases at V and 4 bases at J, with 18 bases between the two ends. CDR1 is SNHLY, CDR2 FYNNEI, per germline. This CDR3 comprises 17 residues. CDR3 coding DNA: TGTGCCAGCAGTGAATTAAGGATGAGCGGCGAATACAATGAGCAGTTCTTC. Translation: CASSELRMSGEYNEQFF.

This chain joins TRBV5-4 and TRBJ1-2, with TRBD1 matching 9 bases. The CDR3 is 13 residues long. The V gene's germline CDR1 is SGHNT and CDR2 YYREEE (reference sequence). The V segment lost 2 bases and the J segment 8 bases; nucleotides outside the gene matches: 4. The CDR3 sequence: CASSFGTGPGYTF. Here the CDR3 DNA reads TGTGCCAGCAGCTTCGGGACAGGGCCCGGCTACACCTTC.

This chain connects TRBV28 to TRBJ1-5; D is undetermined. Germline CDR1 and CDR2: MDHEN and SYDVKM. Deletions cut 6 bases from V and 0 bases from J, with 15 bases between. The CDR3 is 16 residues long. CDR3 bases: TGTGCCAGCAGACCCAACGGGATCTATAGCAATCAGCCCCAGCATTTT. This sequence encodes CASRPNGIYSNQPQHF.

This clone was detected only once. The rearrangement joins TRBV6-6 to TRBJ2-3, with 7 positions matching TRBD1. This CDR3 is 11 amino acids long. Germline V gene sequence: CDR1 MNHNY, CDR2 SVGAGI (reference sequence). Losses at the gene ends were 8 bases for V and 9 bases for J; bases not matched to a gene: 5. The CDR3 region has the DNA TGTGCCAGCCGAACAGGGGCCACGCAGTATTTT. This codes for CASRTGATQYF.